This is a list of T cell receptor beta chains from one sample in a study of blood T cell repertoires in COVID-19. Assay used: immunoSEQ multiplex PCR; TCRdb lists only in-frame clones, some missing. Of tens of thousands of clones in the sample, 86% were seen once. Input material: peripheral blood. These receptors all come from a man aged 55 to 70 with acute or convalescent COVID-19. The CDR3 runs from the conserved cysteine through the conserved F or W. Each record gives: V gene, CDR3 protein.

V gene: TRBV5-6; CDR3 protein: CASSVIQADNEKLFF
V gene: TRBV29-1; CDR3 protein: CSVDRSYGYTF
V gene: TRBV27; CDR3 protein: CASRLRTSGSSTGELFF
V gene: TRBV5-1; CDR3 protein: CASSLMGRDTDTQYF
V gene: TRBV7-2; CDR3 protein: CASSLIPVAEREQYF
V gene: TRBV27; CDR3 protein: CASSLSEGWKAFF
V gene: TRBV7-9; CDR3 protein: CASSLAPYRGSYGYTF
V gene: TRBV15; CDR3 protein: CATSRDGGYLATSYEQYF
V gene: TRBV19; CDR3 protein: CASKTNLRIGTEAFF
V gene: TRBV7-2; CDR3 protein: CASSLDVSRNEQFF
V gene: TRBV6-5; CDR3 protein: CASSPTGSSNYGYTF
V gene: TRBV2; CDR3 protein: CASGTNQPQHF
V gene: TRBV11-3; CDR3 protein: CASSFPPRGTTGNTIYF
V gene: TRBV5-4; CDR3 protein: CASSLVDSKQETQYF
V gene: TRBV7-6; CDR3 protein: CASSLGVALPDTQYF
V gene: TRBV23-1; CDR3 protein: CASSQSWRSSYEQYF
V gene: TRBV18; CDR3 protein: CASFPTEFSGNTIYF
V gene: TRBV11-2; CDR3 protein: CASSQGLAPYEQYF
V gene: TRBV18; CDR3 protein: CASSPSGYLADASYEQYF
V gene: TRBV4-3; CDR3 protein: CASSQGAREQFF